A single sample gave rise to the 27 T cell receptor beta chains below, sequenced in a study of T cells in Graves' hyperthyroidism and ophthalmopathy. Amplified regions were TCR beta CDR3 sequences from RNA transcripts. With the HTBI primer set, the TCR CDR3 went through a first round of RT-PCR. TCRdb re-called the multiplex PCR reads through MiXCR, storing one row per CDR3 protein. Among about 360,000 distinct CDR3 sequences listed, about 13% were seen once. The sequenced sample consisted of blood. The receptor set was obtained from a woman aged 18-30 years with Graves' hyperthyroidism.

Turning to this clonotype: An end of the junction differs from the germline gene, which may be a read error. This chain uses TRBV20-1 with TRBJ1-6, with D maybe TRBD1 (5 bases). CDR1 is DFQATT and CDR2 is SNEGSKA in the germline V gene (reference sequence). This CDR3 is 15 amino acids long. CDR3: CSAQDMSSYNSPPHF. Here the CDR3 DNA reads TGCAGTGCTCAGGACATGAGCTCCTATAATTCACCCCCCCACTTT.

This clonotype was counted between two and nine times. The chain is built from TRBV7-8 and TRBJ1-3, with D possibly being TRBD1 (5 bases). The CDR3 runs to 17 residues. V dropped 5 bases and J dropped 5 bases, with 22 bases sitting between them. Germline CDR1 reads SGHVS; CDR2 reads FQNEAQ. The CDR3 sequence is CASSPNRPGIRRNTIYF. CDR3 sequence (DNA): TGTGCCAGCAGCCCAAACCGGCCAGGGATCCGTCGAAACACCATATATTTT.

This clonotype was picked up many times. This chain connects TRBV10-3 to TRBJ1-2; D call uncertain. This CDR3 is 10 amino acids long. The germline V gene encodes CDR1 ENHRY and CDR2 SYGVKD. V was clipped by 11 bases and J by 5 bases, with 9 bases between them. CDR3 amino acids: CAVMGYGYTF. The CDR3 bases are TGTGCCGTCATGGGGTATGGCTACACCTTC.

This clonotype came up many times. The CDR3 loop is CASRPGTGVRTEAFF. The CDR3 coding sequence is TGTGCCAGCCGACCCGGGACAGGGGTGAGGACTGAAGCTTTCTTT. This chain links TRBV6-2 or TRBV6-3 with TRBJ1-1; TRBD1 aligns across 10 bases. This CDR3 contains 15 residues. From germline, CDR1 is MNHEY and CDR2 SVGEGT. V dropped 8 bases and J dropped 5; count of bases not matched to a gene: 11.

Many counts were recorded for this clonotype. CDR3 in DNA: TGTGCCAGTAGTATAGTGAGCTACAATCAGCCCCAGCATTTT. It specifies CASSIVSYNQPQHF. The chain links TRBV19 to TRBJ1-5; D is uncertain. Trimming took off 1 base at V and 3 bases at J, with 7 bases between the two ends. CDR1 and CDR2 from the germline V gene are LNHDA and SQIVND (reference sequence). CDR3 size: 14 residues. Using reference TRBV19 and TRBJ1-5 for the parts outside the CDR3, the full variable domain is DGGITQSPKYLFRKEGQNVTLSCEQNLNHDAMYWYRQDPGQGLRLIYYSQIVNDFQKGDIAEGYSVSREKKESFPLTVTSAQKNPTAFYLCASSIVSYNQPQHFGDGTRLSIL.

This clonotype was detected many times. V and J are TRBV18 and TRBJ2-7; D is ambiguous. This CDR3 is built from 13 residues. Trimming pared 5 bases from V and 1 base from J, leaving 9 bases between. Germline-derived CDR1 and CDR2 are KGHSH and LQKENI. For the CDR3, the DNA is TGTGCCAGCTCATCATCGATGTCCTACGAGCAGTACTTC. Protein sequence: CASSSSMSYEQYF.

This clonotype was observed once. This chain links TRBV11-2 with TRBJ2-5; 16 bases align to TRBD2. V was pared by 5 bases and J by 5 bases, with 8 bases of the junction left unmatched. The CDR3 spans 17 residues. Germline V gives CDR1 SGHAT, CDR2 FQNNGV. The CDR3 DNA reads as TGTGCCAGCAGCCGAGGGACTAGCGGGGGGGCTTGGGAGACCCAGTACTTC. Its protein product is CASSRGTSGGAWETQYF.

The rearrangement joins TRBV25-1 to TRBJ2-5; possibly TRBD2 for D (6 bases). V dropped 2 bases and J dropped 9 bases, with 13 bases sitting between them. Germline V gene lookup returns CDR1 MGHDK and CDR2 SYGVNS. CDR3 length: 13 amino acids. The CDR3 is CASSEAGREAQYF. As DNA, the CDR3 is TGTGCCAGCAGTGAAGCGGGCAGGGAGGCCCAGTACTTC.

A few counts support this clonotype. The V gene is TRBV12-5, the J gene TRBJ2-5; D call uncertain. Germline CDR1 and CDR2: LGHNT and FRNRAP. The germline V and J ends were trimmed by 1 base and 2 bases, with 5 bases remaining between them. The CDR3 sequence is 13 residues long. The CDR3 protein is CASGLDSQETQYF. CDR3 sequence (DNA): TGTGCTAGTGGTTTGGACAGTCAAGAGACCCAGTACTTC.

This clonotype was seen many times. The V and J genes are TRBV7-2 and TRBJ1-4, with 7 bases that match TRBD1. The germline V gene encodes CDR1 SGHTA and CDR2 FQGNSA. The junction had 9 bases not matched to a gene; V was cut back by 6 bases and J by 5 bases. This CDR3 is 15 amino acids long. CDR3 in DNA: TGTGCCAGCAGGGACGGGACAGTTCAAAATGAAAAACTGTTTTTT. Its translation is CASRDGTVQNEKLFF.

This clonotype has at least ten counts. The chain recombines TRBV7-8 with TRBJ2-1; 7 nucleotides line up with TRBD2. Germline V gene sequence: CDR1 SGHVS, CDR2 FQNEAQ. The CDR3 spans 19 residues. With 5 bases clipped from V and 2 bases from J, the junction kept 18 bases outside the gene matches. The CDR3 loop is CASSMRTWEGPVTYNEQFF. Written as DNA, the CDR3 is TGTGCCAGCAGCATGAGAACGTGGGAGGGTCCCGTCACCTACAATGAGCAGTTCTTC.

At least ten counts were recorded for this clonotype. This rearrangement joins TRBV11-2 to TRBJ2-7; D remains unclear. CDR3 length equals 14 residues. CDR1 and CDR2 from the germline V gene are SGHAT and FQNNGV. V lost 0 bases, J lost 4 bases, and 10 bases lay in between. Written as DNA, the CDR3 is TGTGCCAGCAGCTTAGATTGGCTAGGGTACGAGCAGTACTTC. Translating gives CASSLDWLGYEQYF.

A note on this clonotype: Possible read error: a much larger clone is one base away. As DNA, the CDR3 is TGTGCCAGCAGCTTAGATATCGGGGGGGGCAACGTCCTGACTTTC. Translation: CASSLDIGGGNVLTF. The rearrangement uses TRBV11-1 and TRBJ2-6; 8 bases line up with TRBD2. CDR1 is SGHAT and CDR2 is FQDESV in the germline V gene (reference sequence). The CDR3 has 15 residues.

A few counts support this clonotype. The chain links TRBV5-4 to TRBJ1-1, with D tentatively TRBD1 (6 bases). Germline CDR1 is SGHNT and CDR2 is YYREEE (reference sequence). Between the trimmed V and J ends, which lost 4 bases and 1 base, there was a span of 11 bases. The CDR3 extends over 14 amino acids. CDR3 in amino acids: CASSVGQRNTEAFF. The CDR3 nucleotides read TGTGCCAGCAGCGTCGGACAGAGGAACACTGAAGCTTTCTTT.

This clonotype was detected only a few times. The chain links TRBV20-1 to TRBJ2-2, with 12 bases aligning to TRBD2. With 3 bases clipped from V and 6 bases from J, the junction kept 8 bases outside the gene matches. The CDR3 has 16 amino acids. Germline CDR1 DFQATT, CDR2 SNEGSKA (reference sequence). In nucleotides, the CDR3 is TGCAGTGCTAGGGGGGGGCTAGCGGGAGGGTCCGGGGAGCTGTTTTTT. Translation: CSARGGLAGGSGELFF.

Ten or more counts support this clonotype. The chain recombines TRBV6-2 or TRBV6-3 with TRBJ2-3; TRBD2 matches at 8 bases. J was trimmed by 4 bases and V by 8 bases; bases with no gene match: 20. Germline V gene sequence: CDR1 MNHEY, CDR2 SVGEGT. The CDR3 loop spans 18 amino acids. The CDR3 DNA reads TGTGCCAGCCAACCGCTGAGCGGGAGAGTAGGAGGCGCAGATACGCAGTATTTT. It translates to CASQPLSGRVGGADTQYF.

This clonotype was picked up a small number of times. This CDR3 reads CSVQRGVVEAFF. CDR3 nucleotide sequence: TGCAGTGTCCAGAGGGGTGTGGTTGAAGCTTTCTTT. The chain carries TRBV20-1 and TRBJ1-1; D possibly corresponds to TRBD1 (5 bases). The CDR3 runs 12 residues. Trimming shortened V by 7 bases and J by 7 bases, and 16 bases separated the two germline ends. CDR1 DFQATT and CDR2 SNEGSKA come from the germline V gene (reference sequence).

This clonotype was detected many times. The chain couples TRBV12-3 or TRBV12-4 to TRBJ2-5; no firm D call. Trimming pared 6 bases from V and 2 bases from J, leaving 16 bases between. The CDR3 totals 15 residues. For the CDR3, the DNA is TGTGCCAGCAGCCAAACCTCGGAGAGGCAAGAGACCCAGTACTTC. Protein: CASSQTSERQETQYF.

This clonotype was seen more than once but under ten times. With a much larger clone just one base away, this may be a read error. The chain has TRBV2 and TRBJ2-6; 7 bases are a match to TRBD1. The CDR3 has 11 residues. Germline loops: CDR1 SNHLY, CDR2 FYNNEI. The CDR3, as DNA: TGTGCCGGCAGTGGAGACAGGGTCGGGACTTTC. Translation gives CAGSGDRVGTF.

This clonotype was detected many times. The chain has TRBV18 and TRBJ2-7; 9 bases map to TRBD1. The germline V gene encodes CDR1 KGHSH and CDR2 LQKENI. The ends lost 2 bases at V and 11 bases at J; junction bases unmatched: 4. This CDR3 has 12 amino acids. Here the CDR3 reads CASSPGGQGEYF. The CDR3 nucleotides read TGTGCCAGCTCACCAGGGGGACAGGGAGAGTACTTC.

This clonotype was seen repeatedly, ten times or more. The chain uses TRBV11-2 and TRBJ1-3; maybe TRBD1 (5 bases). This CDR3 contains 15 residues. Germline V CDR1 and CDR2: SGHAT, FQNNGV. Trimming took 5 bases from V and 4 from J, leaving 15 bases between them. The CDR3 sequence is CASSPPDGAGNTIYF. In nucleotides, the CDR3 is TGTGCCAGCAGCCCGCCCGACGGGGCAGGAAACACCATATATTTT.

The sample holds many counts of this clonotype. The chain recombines TRBV27 with TRBJ2-1, with TRBD2 matching 14 bases. Germline CDR1 MNHEY, CDR2 SMNVEV (reference sequence). The CDR3 has 19 amino acids. With 3 bases clipped from V and 9 bases from J, the junction kept 16 bases outside the gene matches. The CDR3 DNA reads as TGTGCCAGCAGTTTGTCCCGGGGACTAGCGGGAGAGTGGGTGGGTGAGCAGTTCTTC. Translated: CASSLSRGLAGEWVGEQFF.

The genes are TRBV28 and TRBJ2-2; 9 positions agree with TRBD2. Germline V lookup: CDR1 MDHEN, CDR2 SYDVKM. This CDR3 contains 15 residues. With V trimmed by 6 bases and J by 1 base, 3 bases remained unmatched. This CDR3 reads CASRTSGVNTGELFF. CDR3 nucleotide sequence: TGTGCCAGCAGGACTAGCGGAGTGAACACCGGGGAGCTGTTTTTT.

In regard to this clonotype: Germline and junction disagree at one end, which may indicate a read error. The gene calls are TRBV30 and TRBJ2-2; TRBD2 aligns across 7 bases. The CDR3 has 12 amino acids. The germline CDR1 and CDR2 sequences are GTSNPN and SVGIG (reference sequence). The CDR3 nucleotides read TGTGCCTGGAGTGTACTGGGGCGGGAGTTGTTTTTT. Amino acids: CAWSVLGRELFF. The variable domain in full, with the rest retrieved from reference TRBV30 and TRBJ2-2, is SQTIHQWPATLVQPVGSPLSLECTVEGTSNPNLYWYRQAAGRGLQLLFYSVGIGQISSEVPQNLSASRPQDRQFILSSKKLLLSDSGFYLCAWSVLGRELFFGEGSRLTVL.

At least ten counts were recorded for this clonotype. The chain carries TRBV7-3 and TRBJ2-3; D gene ambiguous. The CDR3 runs 14 residues. V was clipped by 6 bases and J by 4 bases, with 14 bases between them. CDR1 SGHTA and CDR2 FQGTGA come from the germline V gene. CDR3 region: CASRPGPGPDTQYF. The CDR3, as DNA: TGTGCCAGCAGGCCCGGGCCAGGACCAGATACGCAGTATTTT.

This clonotype was counted a few times. The chain is built from TRBV24-1 and TRBJ1-5; no definite D call. Looked up from germline, CDR1 is KGHDR and CDR2 is SFDVKD. V lost 3 bases to trimming and J lost 12 bases, with 11 bases between them. The CDR3 extends over 12 amino acids. This CDR3 is CATSDAREVQHF. CDR3 sequence (DNA): TGTGCCACCAGTGATGCTCGGGAGGTCCAGCATTTT.

This rearrangement joins TRBV12-3 or TRBV12-4 to TRBJ1-1, with TRBD1 matching 8 bases. V was pared by 2 bases and J by 6 bases, with 14 bases of the junction left unmatched. This CDR3 region has 17 residues. The CDR3 bases are TGTGCCAGCAGTTTAATGGGGGCAGGGGGCTATGAGGCTGAAGCTTTCTTT. Its protein product is CASSLMGAGGYEAEAFF.